Described below is a single T cell receptor (beta chain) sequence and its context. Antigen unknown. This entry comes from a study of T cells after yellow fever vaccination. Study context: Fractions of limited cellularity were prepared by means of SMART-Seq v4 Ultra Low Input. Study-level results: The secondary response was weaker but peaked faster, day 5 versus 15. Relatively few clonotypes were ones that appeared in both CD4 and CD8 compartments.

TCRdb analysed the 5' RACE reads with MiXCR anew, one entry per CDR3 protein. The table shows 400,000 or so distinct CDR3 sequences, with approximately 5.7% occurring only once. This CDR3 has 13 amino acids. V lost 5 bases and J lost 0, with 9 bases in between. From germline, CDR1 is GTSNPN and CDR2 SVGIG (reference sequence). This clonotype was sampled from a man younger than 40 who received the YFV17D yellow fever vaccine. V and J are TRBV30 and TRBJ2-3; perhaps D is TRBD1 or TRBD2 (5 bases each). This specimen was PBMCs, taken 5 days after the yellow fever booster vaccination. CDR3 protein: CAWGGFSTDTQYF. The DNA for the CDR3 is TGTGCCTGGGGGGGTTTTAGCACAGATACGCAGTATTTT.